The sequence of this TCR beta chain was determined in a study of T cell responses to AZD1222 COVID-19 vaccine. The study, taken as a whole, reports: Donors, mostly white British, included more females; clonal diversity was possibly underestimated. There were repertoire samples only from the period after the peak T cell response. Unmutated variant regions are reportedly the target of nearly half of TCRs that are spike-specific.

To note about this clone: Its antigen remains unidentified.

Here immunoSEQ multiplex PCR was the method, and the copy in TCRdb shows in-frame clones only, minus some. The sample includes more than 70,000 clones, under 95% of them seen just once. This clonotype was obtained from an adult who received the AZD1222 COVID-19 vaccine. The source material was peripheral blood, sampled 28 days after the second AZD1222 dose.

The CDR3 coding sequence is TGTGCCAGCAGTGAAACGGGGACAGGCGTATATGGCTACACCTTC. It is translated as CASSETGTGVYGYTF. V is TRBV6-1 and J is TRBJ1-2; 8 positions match TRBD1. CDR3 length: 15 residues. Germline CDR1 MNHNS, CDR2 SASEGT. The V segment lost 2 bases and the J segment 5 bases; nucleotides outside the gene matches: 7.